These T cell receptor beta chains were read from a single sample in a study of blood T cell repertoires in COVID-19. Some clones are missing from TCRdb's copy, which holds only in-frame ones; the method was immunoSEQ multiplex PCR. The sample comprises more than 150,000 clones, over 80% of which are singletons, and around 13% rests with the top ten. Source material: peripheral blood. These TCRs come from a man between 65 and 85 years old who had recovered from COVID-19. The CDR3 runs from the conserved cysteine through the conserved F or W. Each record gives: D gene, V gene, clone size, J gene, CDR3 DNA, CDR3 protein. The D gene is left open where the match is weak. Size tells how often a clone was seen (once, few, many) or the class of an expanded clone, and some rows leave it out.

TRBD2,TRBV5-4,.,TRBJ2-1,TGTGCCAGCAGCTCCCGACTAGCTGCAGAGTTGTACAATGAGCAGTTCTTC,CASSSRLAAELYNEQFF
.,TRBV4-3,.,TRBJ1-2,TGCGCCAGCAGCCAAGACGACAGGAACTATGGCTACACCTTC,CASSQDDRNYGYTF
TRBD2,TRBV30,.,TRBJ2-4,TGTGCCTGGAGTACCCCTTGGACTAGCGGGCGTCTAGCCAAAAACATTCAGTACTTC,CAWSTPWTSGRLAKNIQYF
TRBD1,TRBV7-3,.,TRBJ1-2,TGTGCCAGCAGTCCCGGGACAGGGGACTATGGCTACACCTTC,CASSPGTGDYGYTF
TRBD1,TRBV7-2,.,TRBJ2-7,TGTGCCAGCAGCTTAGGTGGTGGACAGGGGCTTTACGAGCAGTACTTC,CASSLGGGQGLYEQYF
TRBD2,TRBV5-1,.,TRBJ2-5,TGCGCCAGCAGCTTGGACCTTTCCGGGGGGGAGACCCAGTACTTC,CASSLDLSGGETQYF
TRBD1,TRBV7-8,once,TRBJ1-5,TGTGCCAGCAGCTTATATACAGGGGCCACAAGCAATCAGCCCCAGCATTTT,CASSLYTGATSNQPQHF
.,TRBV29-1,.,TRBJ2-7,TGCAGCGTTGAAGGAAGGGGAGGCAACTACGAGCAGTACTTC,CSVEGRGGNYEQYF
.,TRBV6-4,.,TRBJ2-1,TGTGCCAGCAGTGACTTGGCTGGCTATGAGCAGTTCTTC,CASSDLAGYEQFF
.,TRBV18,.,TRBJ1-3,TGTGCCAGCTCACCTGGAGGACCACTAAGCTCTGGAAACACCATATATTTT,CASSPGGPLSSGNTIYF
.,TRBV6-5,.,TRBJ1-1,TGTGCCAGCATTCGGGTCGCTGAAGCTTTCTTT,CASIRVAEAFF
TRBD1,TRBV10-3,.,TRBJ2-7,TGTGCCAGTCACCGGGACAGGACCTACGAGCAGTACTTC,CASHRDRTYEQYF
.,TRBV6-5,.,TRBJ1-5,TGTGCCAGCAGTTACTCTTGGCAGGGGAATCAGCCCCAGCATTTT,CASSYSWQGNQPQHF
TRBD1,TRBV7-2,.,TRBJ2-3,TGTGCCAGCAGCGCTCGGACAGGGGAGGATACGCAGTATTTT,CASSARTGEDTQYF
.,TRBV7-9,few,TRBJ2-7,TGTGCCAGCAGCTTAGGTCAGGGTATTTCTTGGTACGAGCAGTACTTC,CASSLGQGISWYEQYF
TRBD2,TRBV7-9,.,TRBJ2-2,TGTGCCAGCAGCCCTAGCGGGATGGCCGGGGAGCTGTTTTTT,CASSPSGMAGELFF
.,TRBV7-9,.,TRBJ1-1,TGTGCCAGCAGCTTAGCCGGGGGGCGGAACACTGAAGCTTTCTTT,CASSLAGGRNTEAFF
TRBD2,TRBV6-6,.,TRBJ2-7,TGTGCCAGCAGTTACTCCCCAGCGGGAGACGAGCAGTACTTC,CASSYSPAGDEQYF
.,TRBV10-2,few,TRBJ1-3,TGCGCCAGCGCTACCCAAGCTGGAAACACCATATATTTT,CASATQAGNTIYF
TRBD2,TRBV11-2,.,TRBJ2-7,TGTGCCAGCAGACAGACTAGCGGGGGAACCTACGAGCAGTACTTC,CASRQTSGGTYEQYF
.,TRBV6-5,.,TRBJ1-5,TGTGCCAGCGGCTCGGGGTACGGGAATCAGCCCCAGCATTTT,CASGSGYGNQPQHF
.,TRBV5-1,.,TRBJ1-1,TGCGCCAGCAGGCGGACAGACAACACTGAAGCTTTCTTT,CASRRTDNTEAFF
.,TRBV7-2,.,TRBJ1-4,TGTGCCAGCAGCTTCACACCGGGAGGGGGAAATGAAAAACTGTTTTTT,CASSFTPGGGNEKLFF
TRBD2,TRBV2,.,TRBJ2-3,TGTGCCAGCAGTGAAGAGACTAGCGGGAGAGATACGCAGTATTTT,CASSEETSGRDTQYF
.,TRBV7-2,.,TRBJ2-7,TGTGCCAGCTTCTCAAGGGCGGGATACGAGCAGTACTTC,CASFSRAGYEQYF
.,TRBV5-4,.,TRBJ1-2,TGTGCCAGCAGCTCCGAGCAAAACTATGGCTACACCTTC,CASSSEQNYGYTF
.,TRBV28,.,TRBJ2-3,TGTGCCAGCAATGATAGGCGGGGCCTCACAGATACGCAGTATTTT,CASNDRRGLTDTQYF
TRBD2,TRBV7-3,.,TRBJ2-1,TGTGCCAGCAGCGCCAGGACTAGCGGGACGAATGAGCAGTTCTTC,CASSARTSGTNEQFF
.,TRBV30,.,TRBJ2-7,TGTGCCTGGAGAGGGGGGGTGATCTACGAGCAGTACTTC,CAWRGGVIYEQYF
.,TRBV7-2,.,TRBJ2-1,TGTGCCAGCAGCTTAGCCAGAGCGGATCGGATTTACAATGAGCAGTTCTTC,CASSLARADRIYNEQFF
.,TRBV3-1/TRBV3-2,.,TRBJ2-7,TGTGCCAGCAGCCAAGGGACGGGAACCTACGAGCAGTACTTC,CASSQGTGTYEQYF
.,TRBV10-1,.,TRBJ2-7,TGCGCCAGCCCCCGAGGGATGGATCCCCTTAAGGAGCAGTACTTC,CASPRGMDPLKEQYF
TRBD1,TRBV6-5,.,TRBJ2-7,TGTGCCAGCAGTTACTCGACAGGGCCCTCCTACGAGCAGTACTTC,CASSYSTGPSYEQYF
TRBD2,TRBV7-9,.,TRBJ2-1,TGTGCCAGCAGCCTCGGACTAGCGGGAGGGCCTGGTGAGCAGTTCTTC,CASSLGLAGGPGEQFF
.,TRBV3-1/TRBV3-2,.,TRBJ1-4,TGTGCCAGCAGCCAAGCACAGTACAATGAAAAACTGTTTTTT,CASSQAQYNEKLFF
TRBD2,TRBV20-1,.,TRBJ2-7,TGCAGTGCTAGTCTAGCGGGACTACCCTACGAGCAGTACTTC,CSASLAGLPYEQYF